This T cell receptor (beta chain) is drawn from a study of T cell responses to AZD1222 COVID-19 vaccine. The CDR3 loop spans 14 amino acids. Germline V gene data show CDR1 as LNHDA and CDR2 as SQIVND (reference sequence). The ends were cut back, 6 bases at V and 7 bases at J, with 18 bases in the middle. Measured with immunoSEQ multiplex PCR; TCRdb has only the in-frame clones, and not every one. The sample has some 120,000 clones, around 87% seen once; the top ten hold around 9.3%. The rearrangement links TRBV19 to TRBJ1-1; weak D call: TRBD1 (5 bases). The sequenced sample was peripheral blood, obtained on day 0 of AZD1222 vaccination. The source is an adult in good health. CDR3 amino acids: CASSPRVRGGEAFF. In DNA, the CDR3 is TGTGCCAGTAGCCCCAGGGTCAGAGGCGGTGAAGCTTTCTTT. The variable domain in full, with the rest retrieved from reference TRBV19 and TRBJ1-1, is DGGITQSPKYLFRKEGQNVTLSCEQNLNHDAMYWYRQDPGQGLRLIYYSQIVNDFQKGDIAEGYSVSREKKESFPLTVTSAQKNPTAFYLCASSPRVRGGEAFFGQGTRLTVV.